The clone carrying this T cell receptor beta chain occurred a few times. This entry comes from a study of blood T cells in healthy people across ages. The germline gives CDR1 SEHNR, CDR2 FQNEAQ (reference sequence). Trimming took 4 bases from V and 0 from J, leaving 13 bases between them. The CDR3 extends over 17 amino acids. The use of a sample-barcoded 5' primer and a J-beta primer mix characterized a second PCR of roughly 6 to 12 cycles. Individual samples furnished no less than 2.5 million CDR3-containing paired-end reads apiece. MiXCR was run by TCRdb on the 5' RACE reads, yielding one entry per CDR3 protein. Of about 730,000 distinct CDR3 sequences listed, around 46% are singletons.

This rearrangement joins TRBV7-9 to TRBJ2-6, with a weak D call TRBD2 (5 bases). The source material was blood. This receptor was identified in a woman aged 55-70 years in good health. As DNA, the CDR3 is TGTGCCAGCAGCTACGAGGGCGATAGCTCTGGGGCCAACGTCCTGACTTTC. It is translated as CASSYEGDSSGANVLTF.